The rows below give T cell receptor beta chains drawn from one sample of a study of PD-1 blockade in classical Hodgkin lymphoma. Here immunoSEQ multiplex PCR was the method, and the copy in TCRdb shows in-frame clones only, minus some. The data contain around 27,000 clones, roughly 92% of them singletons. Specimen: peripheral blood mononuclear cells (PBMCs). The receptors shown here come from a human donor with classical Hodgkin lymphoma. The CDR3 runs from the conserved cysteine through the conserved F or W. The D gene is left open where the match is weak. Only some rows state a clone size, as once, few, many or a class for expanded clones.

J,V,D,size,CDR3,DNA
TRBJ2-7,TRBV9,.,.,CASSVGWGPIYEQYF,TGTGCCAGCAGCGTAGGCTGGGGGCCGATCTACGAGCAGTACTTC
TRBJ1-1,TRBV11-2,.,.,CASSPRGSTEAFF,TGTGCCAGCAGCCCCAGGGGTAGCACTGAAGCTTTCTTT
TRBJ1-1,TRBV21-1,.,once,CASSKGGVRGPNTEAFF,TGTGCCAGCAGCAAGGGGGGTGTCAGGGGGCCGAACACTGAAGCTTTCTTT
TRBJ1-5,TRBV30,.,.,CAWSPGHEEPQHF,TGTGCCTGGAGCCCGGGACACGAGGAGCCCCAGCATTTT
TRBJ1-5,TRBV28,TRBD1,.,CASSPGDRGSYQPQHF,TGTGCCAGCAGCCCCGGGGACAGGGGTTCCTATCAGCCCCAGCATTTT
TRBJ2-2,TRBV19,.,.,CASRPVNTGELFF,TGTGCCAGTAGGCCGGTAAACACCGGGGAGCTGTTTTTT
TRBJ2-7,TRBV5-1,TRBD2,.,CASSLTSGETYEQYF,TGCGCCAGCAGCTTGACTAGCGGGGAGACCTACGAGCAGTACTTC
TRBJ2-7,TRBV19,.,.,CASSIDAGGSSYEQYF,TGTGCCAGTAGTATAGATGCAGGCGGCAGTTCCTACGAGCAGTACTTC
TRBJ2-3,TRBV19,.,few,CASGGGTDTQYF,TGTGCCAGTGGGGGCGGCACAGATACGCAGTATTTT
TRBJ2-1,TRBV25-1,.,.,CASSKTTMVNEQFF,TGTGCCAGCAGTAAAACGACAATGGTCAATGAGCAGTTCTTC
TRBJ2-1,TRBV5-1,TRBD2,.,CASRRGLADYNEQFF,TGCGCCAGCAGAAGGGGACTAGCAGATTACAATGAGCAGTTCTTC
TRBJ2-3,TRBV5-4,.,once,CASSLDLMTGASADTQYF,TGTGCCAGCAGCTTGGACTTGATGACGGGAGCTTCGGCAGATACGCAGTATTTT
TRBJ1-1,TRBV28,.,.,CASSLSDREAFF,TGTGCCAGCAGTTTATCGGACAGAGAAGCTTTCTTT
TRBJ1-1,TRBV10-3,TRBD1,.,CARRTGANTEAFF,TGTGCCCGAAGGACAGGGGCTAACACTGAAGCTTTCTTT
TRBJ2-1,TRBV7-8,TRBD2,.,CASKWGSGIYNEQFF,TGTGCCAGCAAGTGGGGGAGCGGGATCTACAATGAGCAGTTCTTC
TRBJ1-1,TRBV21-1,.,.,CASSKGGGERTEAFF,TGTGCCAGCAGCAAAGGGGGAGGCGAGAGGACTGAAGCTTTCTTT
TRBJ1-5,TRBV28,TRBD1,.,CAVHRGGNQPQHF,TGTGCCGTACACAGGGGGGGCAATCAGCCCCAGCATTTT
TRBJ2-5,TRBV6-1,TRBD1,.,CASSGGTGPQETQYF,TGTGCCAGCAGTGGAGGGACAGGGCCCCAAGAGACCCAGTACTTC
TRBJ1-2,TRBV4-3,TRBD1,.,CASSQGIGTGGFYGYTF,TGCGCCAGCAGCCAAGGAATCGGGACAGGGGGTTTCTATGGCTACACCTTC
TRBJ1-3,TRBV4-2,.,.,CASSQDAGAGNTIYF,TGTGCCAGCAGCCAAGATGCGGGGGCTGGAAACACCATATATTTT
TRBJ2-1,TRBV5-1,.,once,CASSVSGAGNEQFF,TGCGCCAGCAGCGTATCAGGGGCGGGCAATGAGCAGTTCTTC
TRBJ1-2,TRBV9,TRBD1,.,CASSERGQQYGYTF,TGTGCCAGCAGCGAACGGGGACAGCAATATGGCTACACCTTC
TRBJ1-1,TRBV5-1,.,.,CASRGEANTEAFF,TGCGCCAGCAGGGGCGAGGCGAACACTGAAGCTTTCTTT
TRBJ2-3,TRBV5-1,TRBD2,.,CASSLGLAGAGSTDTQYF,TGCGCCAGCAGCCTCGGACTAGCGGGAGCTGGAAGCACAGATACGCAGTATTTT
TRBJ2-2,TRBV7-9,.,.,CASSPDRNTGELFF,TGTGCCAGCAGCCCGGACAGGAACACCGGGGAGCTGTTTTTT
TRBJ2-1,TRBV9,.,.,CASSTTRGVEQFF,TGTGCCAGCAGCACCACTAGGGGGGTTGAGCAGTTCTTC
TRBJ1-1,TRBV5-1,.,.,CASSLVGENTEAFF,TGCGCCAGCAGCTTGGTAGGGGAGAACACTGAAGCTTTCTTT
TRBJ2-7,TRBV20-1,.,.,CSARDGRRQYF,TGCAGTGCTAGAGATGGGAGGAGGCAGTACTTC
TRBJ2-3,TRBV7-2,TRBD2,.,CASSMTSGDTDTQYF,TGTGCCAGCAGCATGACTAGCGGAGACACAGATACGCAGTATTTT
TRBJ2-7,TRBV7-2,TRBD2,.,CASSPTSGFYEQYF,TGTGCCAGCAGCCCGACTAGCGGGTTTTACGAGCAGTACTTC
TRBJ1-4,TRBV6-5,.,once,CASSYERYNEKLFF,TGTGCCAGCAGTTATGAGCGCTATAATGAAAAACTGTTTTTT
TRBJ2-5,TRBV29-1,.,.,CSAQRGGETQYF,TGCAGCGCCCAAAGGGGGGGTGAGACCCAGTACTTC
TRBJ1-2,TRBV7-2,TRBD1,.,CASSLEGTGNYGYTF,TGTGCCAGCAGTCTAGAAGGGACAGGGAACTATGGCTACACCTTC
TRBJ2-5,TRBV27,.,.,CASSQGETQYF,TGTGCCAGCAGTCAAGGAGAGACCCAGTACTTC
TRBJ2-2,TRBV5-4,TRBD2,.,CASSKPGLAGIGELFF,TGTGCCAGCAGCAAACCGGGACTAGCGGGAATCGGGGAGCTGTTTTTT
TRBJ2-7,TRBV5-4,TRBD2,.,CASSLGLAEPYEQYF,TGTGCCAGCAGCCTGGGACTAGCGGAACCCTACGAGCAGTACTTC
TRBJ1-4,TRBV7-9,TRBD1,.,CASSARGQINEKLFF,TGTGCCAGCAGCGCCCGGGGACAGATTAATGAAAAACTGTTTTTT
TRBJ1-1,TRBV25-1,.,.,CASSAGQWNTEAFF,TGTGCCAGCAGTGCAGGACAGTGGAACACTGAAGCTTTCTTT
TRBJ2-1,TRBV10-3,TRBD1,.,CAIKTGGSSYNEQFF,TGTGCCATCAAGACAGGGGGCAGCTCCTACAATGAGCAGTTCTTC
TRBJ2-7,TRBV27,TRBD2,once,CASSSFSGRGYEQYF,TGTGCCAGCAGTTCGTTTAGCGGGAGAGGCTACGAGCAGTACTTC
TRBJ2-3,TRBV19,.,.,CATGDRRTDTQYF,TGTGCCACTGGGGACCGCCGCACAGATACGCAGTATTTT
TRBJ2-5,TRBV9,.,few,CASSLTSWGRETQYF,TGTGCCAGCAGCCTGACTTCATGGGGGAGAGAGACCCAGTACTTC
TRBJ1-2,TRBV7-2,.,.,CASSKAQDYGYTF,TGTGCCAGCAGCAAAGCCCAGGACTATGGCTACACCTTC
TRBJ2-1,TRBV5-1,.,.,CASSPGTGSNEQFF,TGCGCCAGCAGCCCCGGGACGGGGAGCAATGAGCAGTTCTTC
TRBJ2-1,TRBV28,TRBD2,.,CASSRTGRGPNYNEQFF,TGTGCCAGCAGTCGGACGGGGAGGGGCCCGAACTACAATGAGCAGTTCTTC
TRBJ2-2,TRBV14,.,.,CASSQVIGGELFF,TGTGCCAGCAGCCAAGTCATCGGTGGGGAGCTGTTTTTT
TRBJ2-4,TRBV5-1,TRBD2,.,CASSLAGTSGRWSKNIQYF,TGCGCCAGCAGCTTGGCCGGGACTAGCGGGAGGTGGAGCAAAAACATTCAGTACTTC
TRBJ2-5,TRBV15,TRBD1,.,CATSRGGQGVQETQYF,TGTGCCACCAGCAGAGGGGGACAGGGGGTCCAAGAGACCCAGTACTTC
TRBJ2-3,TRBV5-1,.,.,CASSILTATDTQYF,TGCGCCAGCAGCATCTTGACAGCCACAGATACGCAGTATTTT
TRBJ1-5,TRBV18,TRBD1,.,CASSQRQGPNQPQHF,TGTGCCAGCTCACAGCGACAGGGTCCTAATCAGCCCCAGCATTTT
TRBJ1-2,TRBV28,TRBD1,.,CASSPTGVGYGYTF,TGTGCCAGCAGTCCGACAGGGGTTGGCTATGGCTACACCTTC
TRBJ2-3,TRBV7-9,TRBD2,once,CASSLMRAGGPADTQYF,TGTGCCAGCAGCCTAATGAGAGCGGGAGGGCCGGCAGATACGCAGTATTTT
TRBJ2-7,TRBV7-3,TRBD2,.,CASSLTSGGYEQYF,TGTGCCAGCAGCTTAACTAGCGGGGGTTACGAGCAGTACTTC